Listed below are T cell receptor beta chains from one sample, sequenced in a study of T cell repertoires in cytomegalovirus infection. Antigens for these TCRs are unknown. Using its own MiXCR run on the reads, TCRdb lists one record per CDR3 protein. The repertoire has about 830,000 distinct CDR3 sequences, around a third of them found once; the top ten carry around 12%. This material consisted of cultured CD8+ T cells from PBMCs, taken from culture after CMV antigen stimulation. Receptor source: a human donor in good health (CMV status not recorded). Some clones in this sample may be carry-over from other donors' samples. Each CDR3 is given without its conserved first and last residue. D genes are given only for firm matches. Clone size appears in some rows only: once, few, many, or a class for an expanded clone.

>TRBJ2-1|NA|TRBV12-3/TRBV12-4|few
ASRSDGAKNNEQF
>TRBJ2-1|NA|TRBV5-4|NA
ASSHNTWTSSDEQF
>TRBJ2-1|TRBD1|TRBV7-6|many
ASSLRQGSYNEQF
>TRBJ2-6|NA|TRBV7-6|NA
VRSLGGLLVSGANVLT
>TRBJ1-4|TRBD1|TRBV7-9|NA
ASSYEDRARGKLF
>TRBJ1-4|NA|TRBV7-2|many
ASSLATEKLF
>TRBJ2-7|NA|TRBV7-9|NA
ASSPNRVDVYEQY
>TRBJ2-2|TRBD2|TRBV29-1|NA
SAVAGGGELF
>TRBJ1-1|NA|TRBV4-1|many
ASSRGLGTEAF
>TRBJ2-7|TRBD2|TRBV4-1|few
ASSQRGLAGDYEQY
>TRBJ1-3|NA|TRBV7-6|NA
ASSPDSLPSGNTIY
>TRBJ1-1|TRBD1|TRBV6-2/TRBV6-3|NA
ASSYDRDRDLLGTEAF
>TRBJ2-1|TRBD2|TRBV5-1|NA
ASSLDISGTYNEQF
>TRBJ2-7|NA|TRBV6-6|once
ASSYGHLGPYEQY
>TRBJ1-1|NA|TRBV6-6|NA
ASQGSMNTEAF
>TRBJ1-1|NA|TRBV10-2|NA
ASCRGRGMNTEAF
>TRBJ1-3|TRBD1|TRBV2|few
ASTRSGTGGNTIY
>TRBJ1-5|NA|TRBV6-1|NA
ASRYMANGNQPQH
>TRBJ2-1|NA|TRBV5-3|NA
ASNRWDEQF
>TRBJ2-1|NA|TRBV7-9|many
ASSPTGGPEQF
>TRBJ2-7|NA|TRBV27|many
ASSLSDSSYEQY
>TRBJ1-6|TRBD1|TRBV7-9|NA
ASSPRGQEWDSPLH
>TRBJ1-2|NA|TRBV5-1|NA
ASSLDQGDNYGYT
>TRBJ2-7|TRBD2|TRBV7-6|NA
ASSLISGGLYEQY
>TRBJ1-1|TRBD1|TRBV6-6|few
ASSPRDRGPGTEAF
>TRBJ2-1|NA|TRBV7-9|many
ASSHAGGNPYNEQF
>TRBJ2-4|TRBD2|TRBV4-1|few
ASSQDISGARENIQY
>TRBJ1-1|NA|TRBV7-9|NA
ASSFPDVGVTEAF
>TRBJ1-5|NA|TRBV6-1|NA
ASSPNYNQPQH
>TRBJ2-1|TRBD1|TRBV9|NA
ASSVGDREINEQF
>TRBJ1-6|TRBD1|TRBV7-6|many
ASSLMGTGGYSPLH
>TRBJ2-2|NA|TRBV9|NA
ASSVSPSRQPKLGELF
>TRBJ2-3|NA|TRBV6-1|NA
ANSAGVSTDTQY
>TRBJ1-1|NA|TRBV12-3/TRBV12-4|once
ASRPGLGTEAF
>TRBJ2-3|NA|TRBV29-1|NA
SVVPHRVGTDTQY
>TRBJ1-5|NA|TRBV7-8|few
ATSTRGNQPQH
>TRBJ1-3|NA|TRBV27|few
ASSAPGNTIY
>TRBJ2-2|NA|TRBV19|NA
ASSIDHPLHTGELF
>TRBJ2-1|NA|TRBV20-1|NA
SASRAGNYNEQF
>TRBJ2-5|NA|TRBV15|NA
ATKVSQGWETQY
>TRBJ2-1|TRBD1|TRBV14|NA
ASNRDSGSSYNEQF
>TRBJ2-7|TRBD1|TRBV4-1|NA
ASSAGTGGSYEQY
>TRBJ1-5|TRBD1|TRBV5-6|once
ASSSSGGTNQPQH
>TRBJ1-3|TRBD1|TRBV12-5|NA
ASGFSLPGTGGNTIY
>TRBJ2-3|NA|TRBV5-6|NA
ASSFSGRYTDTQY
>TRBJ2-5|TRBD2|TRBV12-3/TRBV12-4|few
ASSFWGASGGAGETQY